This passage covers 32 T cell receptor beta chains from one sample sequenced in a study of blood T cell repertoires in COVID-19 (dated by TCRdb to 2020 to 2021). Library preparation employed the immunoSEQ multiplex PCR assay. TCRdb took this table from immuneACCESS and kept in-frame rearrangements with V and J called. Such tables lack part of the clones; where checked against another copy, unresolved V genes explain under half of the gap, and the rest is unexplained. This sample holds approximately 99,000 clones; about 89% were observed only once. Less than 20% of the sample belongs to the ten largest clones. Input material: peripheral blood. Receptor source: a human donor in a cohort sampled during active COVID-19.

The V and J genes are TRBV23-1 and TRBJ2-3; weak D call: TRBD1 (5 bases). TRBV23-1 is placed among ORFs of uncertain function. This CDR3 is 15 amino acids long. Trimming removed 5 bases at V and 3 bases at J, with 15 bases between. The CDR3, as DNA: TGCGCCAGCAGTGAAACGGCAGGGTGGACAGATACGCAGTATTTT. Translating it yields CASSETAGWTDTQYF.

The chain couples TRBV2 to TRBJ2-7; D possibly corresponds to TRBD1 (5 bases). Trimming removed 6 bases at V and 7 bases at J, with 19 bases between. Per the germline V gene, CDR1 is SNHLY and CDR2 is FYNNEI. The CDR3 consists of 14 residues. The DNA for the CDR3 is TGTGCCAGCAGGCCCCCTAGGACACAACCTGAGCAGTACTTC. Translated, it gives CASRPPRTQPEQYF.

The V gene is TRBV19, the J gene TRBJ1-1; TRBD1 aligns across 8 bases. The length of the CDR3 is 15 residues. The V segment lost 4 bases and the J segment 5 bases; nucleotides outside the gene matches: 9. Germline-derived CDR1 and CDR2 are LNHDA and SQIVND (reference sequence). CDR3 nucleotide sequence: TGTGCCAGTAGTACCCGACGGACAGGGCGGACTGAAGCTTTCTTT. It is translated as CASSTRRTGRTEAFF.

This chain links TRBV24-1 with TRBJ2-7; D gene uncertain. Germline V lookup: CDR1 KGHDR, CDR2 SFDVKD. The V end lost 1 base, the J end lost 5 bases, and 5 bases lay between the germline ends. The CDR3 is 12 amino acids. The CDR3, as DNA: TGTGCCACCAGTGATTTACTCGACGAGCAGTACTTC. It codes for CATSDLLDEQYF.

The rearrangement joins TRBV3-1 (or the pseudogene TRBV3-2) to TRBJ2-7; 8 bases are shared with TRBD1. The germline CDR1 and CDR2 sequences are LGHDT and YNNKEL (reference sequence). The CDR3 runs to 18 residues. Trimming cost V 2 bases and J 4 bases; bases outside gene matches: 16. As DNA, the CDR3 is TGTGCCAGCAGCCAACTTTCAGGGGGCCGCAGAGAGCTTTACGAGCAGTACTTC. Translation: CASSQLSGGRRELYEQYF.

The chain couples TRBV7-2 to TRBJ2-7, with 7 nucleotides matching TRBD2. Looked up from germline, CDR1 is SGHTA and CDR2 is FQGNSA. This CDR3 has 15 amino acids. V shed 6 bases and J 2 bases; nucleotides not matched to a gene: 10. CDR3 sequence: CASRISSAGTYEQYF. DNA of the CDR3: TGTGCCAGCAGGATCTCTTCAGCGGGGACCTACGAGCAGTACTTC.

The chain is built from TRBV23-1 and TRBJ1-2, with TRBD1 as a possible D gene (5 bases). TRBV23-1 is placed among ORFs of uncertain function. This CDR3 is built from 15 residues. The V end lost 0 bases, the J end lost 10 bases, and 18 bases lay between the germline ends. In DNA form, the CDR3 reads TGCGCCAGCAGTCAATCAGCCAAGCCAGGGTTGAACTACACCTTC. Protein sequence: CASSQSAKPGLNYTF.

This clone was detected a few times. The J gene is TRBJ2-7, the V gene TRBV4-1; tentatively, D is TRBD1 (5 bases). The germline V gene has CDR1 MGHRA and CDR2 YSYEKL. The ends were cut back, 1 base at V and 3 bases at J, with 13 bases in the middle. The CDR3 consists of 15 residues. The CDR3 here is CASSQGDSLYYEQYF. As DNA, the CDR3 is TGCGCCAGCAGCCAAGGAGACAGTTTATACTACGAGCAGTACTTC.

The chain is built from TRBV29-1 and TRBJ1-3, with 8 nucleotides matching TRBD1. The V segment lost 7 bases and the J segment 5 bases; nucleotides outside the gene matches: 13. Germline assignment: CDR1 SQVTM and CDR2 ANQGSEA. The CDR3 totals 15 residues. The chain's CDR3 is CSARGTGTKRNTIYF. CDR3 nucleotides: TGCAGCGCACGCGGGACAGGCACCAAGAGAAACACCATATATTTT.

V usage is TRBV6-1 and J usage is TRBJ1-2; a weak D match, TRBD1 (5 bases). The CDR3 contains 16 residues. Germline CDR1 MNHNS, CDR2 SASEGT. The V end lost 2 bases, the J end lost 2 bases, and 15 bases lay between the germline ends. The CDR3: CASSEFGAAGNYGYTF. CDR3 DNA sequence: TGTGCCAGCAGTGAATTTGGTGCGGCAGGGAACTATGGCTACACCTTC.

The chain recombines TRBV27 with TRBJ2-3; 9 nucleotides line up with TRBD1. The V gene's germline CDR1 is MNHEY and CDR2 SMNVEV (reference sequence). V trimming: 6 bases; J trimming: 0 bases; junction bases outside the gene matches: 16. The CDR3 is 19 residues long. The CDR3, as DNA: TGTGCCAGCAGCTACTCTAGGACAGGGGCTCGATCCAGCACAGATACGCAGTATTTT. Translated: CASSYSRTGARSSTDTQYF.

The chain recombines TRBV7-8 with TRBJ1-4, with 12 bases fitting TRBD1. V was clipped by 2 bases and J by 8 bases; unmatched bases: 6. The CDR3 contains 16 residues. Per the germline V gene, CDR1 is SGHVS and CDR2 is FQNEAQ. The CDR3 coding sequence is TGTGCCAGCAGCTTAAATGCGGGACAGGGGGCCGAAAAACTGTTTTTT. Its translation is CASSLNAGQGAEKLFF.

The chain couples TRBV24-1 to TRBJ2-1; 8 bases are shared with TRBD1. This CDR3 has 15 residues. V lost 5 bases to trimming and J lost 5 bases; unmatched junction nucleotides: 7. The germline gives CDR1 KGHDR, CDR2 SFDVKD. CDR3 coding DNA: TGTGCCACCAGTGCACACGGACAGGGACACAATGAGCAGTTCTTC. It encodes CATSAHGQGHNEQFF.

The chain carries TRBV7-2 and TRBJ2-3, with a possible D match to TRBD2 (5 bases). Trimming shortened V by 6 bases and J by 0 bases, and 13 bases separated the two germline ends. The CDR3 loop spans 15 amino acids. The germline CDR1 and CDR2 sequences are SGHTA and FQGNSA. The chain's CDR3 is CASSPQSGSTDTQYF. The CDR3 DNA is TGTGCCAGCAGTCCGCAAAGCGGAAGCACAGATACGCAGTATTTT.

The rearrangement uses TRBV15 and TRBJ1-2, with TRBD1 as a possible D gene (6 bases). Germline CDR1 reads LNHNV; CDR2 reads YYDKDF (reference sequence). CDR3 size: 15 residues. Trimming took 1 base from V and 8 from J, leaving 17 bases between them. CDR3 in amino acids: CATSRVRDTAYGYTF. CDR3 nucleotides: TGTGCCACCAGCAGAGTTAGGGACACGGCCTACGGCTACACCTTC. The whole variable domain, filled in from reference TRBV15 and TRBJ1-2, reads DAMVIQNPRYQVTQFGKPVTLSCSQTLNHNVMYWYQQKSSQAPKLLFHYYDKDFNNEADTPDNFQSRRPNTSFCFLDIRSPGLGDTAMYLCATSRVRDTAYGYTFGSGTRLTVV.

This chain joins TRBV10-3 and TRBJ1-1, with TRBD1 as a possible D gene (6 bases). This CDR3 contains 12 residues. Between the trimmed V and J ends, which lost 10 bases and 6 bases, there was a span of 15 bases. Germline CDR1 reads ENHRY; CDR2 reads SYGVKD. This CDR3 is CATKRTDAEAFF. CDR3 DNA sequence: TGTGCCACCAAAAGGACAGATGCTGAAGCTTTCTTT.

The V call is TRBV4-3, the J call TRBJ2-3; possible D gene TRBD1, 6 bases. The germline V gene has CDR1 LGHNA and CDR2 YSLEER. The CDR3 length is 15 residues. Trimming stripped 4 bases from V and 5 bases from J, with 16 bases between. The CDR3 nucleotides are TGCGCCAGCAGCCCCCAGAGGACAGTGAGAGATACGCAGTATTTT. Protein sequence: CASSPQRTVRDTQYF.

Only one count was recorded for this clone. The chain is built from TRBV5-1 and TRBJ2-6; perhaps TRBD2 as D (6 bases). This CDR3 contains 17 residues. Germline V gives CDR1 SGHRS, CDR2 YFSETQ. Trimming removed 1 base at V and 1 base at J, with 12 bases between. The CDR3 here is CASSLTGGTSGANVLTF. The CDR3, as DNA: TGCGCCAGCAGCTTGACCGGGGGAACTTCTGGGGCCAACGTCCTGACTTTC.

This rearrangement joins TRBV4-1 to TRBJ2-1, with TRBD2 matching over 7 bases. Germline V gene data show CDR1 as MGHRA and CDR2 as YSYEKL. The CDR3 spans 15 residues. With 7 bases clipped from V and 3 bases from J, the junction kept 9 bases outside the gene matches. The CDR3 reads CASTRSSSGYNEQFF. DNA for the CDR3: TGCGCCAGCACCCGGTCGTCTAGCGGCTACAATGAGCAGTTCTTC.

The chain is built from TRBV19 and TRBJ1-1; a possible D gene is TRBD1 (6 bases). This CDR3 has 15 amino acids. Germline V gene sequence: CDR1 LNHDA, CDR2 SQIVND (reference sequence). The V and J ends lost 10 bases and 3 bases respectively, with 21 bases between them. DNA of the CDR3: TGTGCCACCCGGCTCCAGGGGATGTGGGACACTGAAGCTTTCTTT. Translation: CATRLQGMWDTEAFF.

The V call is TRBV19, the J call TRBJ2-7; 9 bases fit TRBD1. CDR1 and CDR2 from the germline V gene are LNHDA and SQIVND (reference sequence). The CDR3 contains 15 residues. The trim removed 5 bases at V and 4 bases at J, leaving 9 bases unmatched. DNA for the CDR3: TGTGCCAGTAGTCCCCTCGGGACAGGGTTATACGAGCAGTACTTC. As protein: CASSPLGTGLYEQYF. Looking up the rest from reference TRBV19 and TRBJ2-7 gives the full variable domain: DGGITQSPKYLFRKEGQNVTLSCEQNLNHDAMYWYRQDPGQGLRLIYYSQIVNDFQKGDIAEGYSVSREKKESFPLTVTSAQKNPTAFYLCASSPLGTGLYEQYFGPGTRLTVT.

The chain carries TRBV15 and TRBJ1-2; weak D call: TRBD1 (5 bases). From germline, CDR1 is LNHNV and CDR2 YYDKDF (reference sequence). The CDR3 spans 12 residues. V was clipped by 0 bases and J by 11 bases, with 10 bases between them. The CDR3 bases are TGTGCCACCAGCAGAGATATGACAGATTACACCTTC. It codes for CATSRDMTDYTF.

This clone was detected once. The chain couples TRBV3-1 (or the pseudogene TRBV3-2) to TRBJ2-1, with 14 bases aligning to TRBD2. In germline, CDR1 is LGHDT, CDR2 YNNKEL (reference sequence). V lost 4 bases and J lost 8; bases outside the gene matches: 7. The CDR3 length is 16 residues. The CDR3 sequence: CASSLGTSGRVDEQFF. CDR3 nucleotides: TGTGCCAGCAGCCTCGGGACTAGCGGGAGAGTGGATGAGCAGTTCTTC.

V gene TRBV2 combines with J gene TRBJ2-5, with a tentative D call TRBD2 (6 bases). V lost 5 bases to trimming and J lost 1 base, with 14 bases between them. Germline CDR1 reads SNHLY; CDR2 reads FYNNEI. The CDR3 spans 15 residues. The CDR3: CASSPFSGLQETQYF. The DNA of the CDR3 is TGTGCCAGCAGTCCCTTTAGCGGACTCCAAGAGACCCAGTACTTC.

The rearrangement joins TRBV11-3 to TRBJ2-2; 10 nucleotides match TRBD2. There are 17 residues in the CDR3. J was trimmed by 2 bases and V by 4 bases; bases with no gene match: 7. The V gene's germline CDR1 is SGHNT and CDR2 YENEEA. The CDR3 DNA sequence: TGTGCCAGCAGCTCGAGGGAGCGGGAGGGTAACACCGGGGAGCTGTTTTTT. This sequence encodes CASSSREREGNTGELFF.

This clone has a count of ten or more. V gene TRBV5-1 combines with J gene TRBJ1-5; D is ambiguous. V was cut by 0 bases and J by 1 base, with 8 bases left in between. Germline CDR1 SGHRS, CDR2 YFSETQ. The CDR3 extends over 15 amino acids. CDR3 bases: TGCGCCAGCAGCTTGGGAGGGAGGAGCAATCAGCCCCAGCATTTT. Translated, it gives CASSLGGRSNQPQHF. Complete variable domain (other parts from reference TRBV5-1 and TRBJ1-5): KAGVTQTPRYLIKTRGQQVTLSCSPISGHRSVSWYQQTPGQGLQFLFEYFSETQRNKGNFPGRFSGRQFSNSRSEMNVSTLELGDSALYLCASSLGGRSNQPQHFGDGTRLSIL.

This clone was seen just once. Different DNA sequences within this sample yield the same CDR3. The V gene is TRBV6-6, the J gene TRBJ1-2, with D uncertain. The CDR3 length is 14 residues. Germline-derived CDR1 and CDR2 are MNHNY and SVGAGI (reference sequence). V dropped 4 bases and J dropped 4 bases, with 13 bases sitting between them. DNA of the CDR3: TGTGCCAGCAGTTCGCGGGCTGCCAGCTATGGCTACACCTTC. This sequence encodes CASSSRAASYGYTF.

The rearrangement links TRBV10-3 to TRBJ2-1; 7 nucleotides match TRBD2. CDR3 length equals 15 residues. V gave up 6 bases and J gave up 7 bases; unmatched junction bases: 12. The germline V gene encodes CDR1 ENHRY and CDR2 SYGVKD. The CDR3 is CAIRVGSGGSNEQFF. CDR3 bases: TGTGCCATCAGGGTAGGTTCCGGCGGGAGTAATGAGCAGTTCTTC.

The chain carries TRBV7-9 and TRBJ2-1, with 12 nucleotides matching TRBD2. CDR3 length equals 13 residues. Germline values: CDR1 SEHNR, CDR2 FQNEAQ (reference sequence). With V trimmed by 10 bases and J by 6 bases, 4 bases remained unmatched. The CDR3 nucleotides read TGTGCCACGACTAGCGGGAGTCGCAATGAGCAGTTCTTC. Translation: CATTSGSRNEQFF.

This clone has a handful of counts. The rearrangement uses TRBV7-2 and TRBJ2-5; 10 bases map to TRBD2. The V segment lost 3 bases and the J segment 5 bases; nucleotides outside the gene matches: 9. CDR1 is SGHTA and CDR2 is FQGNSA in the germline V gene. This CDR3 has 16 amino acids. The CDR3 sequence: CASSFRLSGRVETQYF. The CDR3 nucleotides are TGTGCCAGCAGCTTCCGGTTGAGCGGGAGGGTGGAGACCCAGTACTTC.

The rearrangement links TRBV15 to TRBJ2-2; the match to TRBD2 covers 7 bases. J gave up 1 base and V 0 bases, and 2 bases lay outside the gene matches. The CDR3 runs 16 residues. The germline V gene encodes CDR1 LNHNV and CDR2 YYDKDF (reference sequence). CDR3 protein: CATSRDLAENTGELFF. CDR3 DNA sequence: TGTGCCACCAGCAGAGACCTAGCGGAGAACACCGGGGAGCTGTTTTTT. The whole variable domain, filled in from reference TRBV15 and TRBJ2-2, reads DAMVIQNPRYQVTQFGKPVTLSCSQTLNHNVMYWYQQKSSQAPKLLFHYYDKDFNNEADTPDNFQSRRPNTSFCFLDIRSPGLGDTAMYLCATSRDLAENTGELFFGEGSRLTVL.

This clone was seen only once. CDR3 protein: CASSPPGTRRSGQPQHF. The CDR3 nucleotides are TGTGCCAGCAGTCCGCCTGGAACCAGGCGGTCGGGACAGCCCCAGCATTTT. The chain is built from TRBV28 and TRBJ1-5; D not resolved. The CDR3 covers 17 residues. Per the germline V gene, CDR1 is MDHEN and CDR2 is SYDVKM. The germline V and J ends were trimmed by 5 bases and 7 bases, with 24 bases remaining between them.